This section outlines one T cell receptor beta chain sequence together with its context. Its antigen remains unidentified. CDR1 and CDR2 (germline): WNHNN, SYGVQD (reference sequence). The CDR3 is made up of 13 amino acids. The germline V and J ends were trimmed by 6 bases and 4 bases, with 12 bases remaining between them. RNA transcripts yielded amplified TCR beta CDR3 regions. The TCR CDR3 first-round RT-PCR relied on the HTBI primer set. Each CDR3 protein is one row after TCRdb ran MiXCR on the multiplex PCR reads. The sample records under 750,000 distinct CDR3 sequences, approximately 18% being singletons. The record originates from a study of T cells in Graves' hyperthyroidism and ophthalmopathy. Regarding the study as a whole: Clonotypes that were expanded in thyroid above 0.001 mostly appeared in blood too.

This clonotype was sampled from a woman aged 50 to 60 with Graves' hyperthyroidism that later progressed to Graves' ophthalmopathy. Sequencing was performed on blood. J is TRBJ1-1 and V is TRBV10-1, with D maybe TRBD1 (5 bases). CDR3 coding DNA: TGCGCCAGCAGCTCAGGGTTGAGCACTGAAGCTTTCTTT. It encodes CASSSGLSTEAFF.